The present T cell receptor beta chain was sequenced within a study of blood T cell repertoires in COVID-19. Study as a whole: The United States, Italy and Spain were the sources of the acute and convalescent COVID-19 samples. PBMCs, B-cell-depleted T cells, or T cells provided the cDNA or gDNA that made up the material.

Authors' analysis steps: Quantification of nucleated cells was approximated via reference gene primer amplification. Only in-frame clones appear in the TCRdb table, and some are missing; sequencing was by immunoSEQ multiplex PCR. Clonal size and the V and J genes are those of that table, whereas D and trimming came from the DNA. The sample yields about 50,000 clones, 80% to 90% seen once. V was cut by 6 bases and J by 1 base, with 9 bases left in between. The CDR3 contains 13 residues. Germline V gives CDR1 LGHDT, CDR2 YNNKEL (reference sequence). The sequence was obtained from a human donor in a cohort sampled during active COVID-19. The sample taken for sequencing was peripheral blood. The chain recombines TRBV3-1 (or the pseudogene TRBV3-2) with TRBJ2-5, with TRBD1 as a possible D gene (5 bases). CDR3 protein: CASRGRTQETQYF. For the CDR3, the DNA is TGTGCCAGCAGGGGGCGGACCCAAGAGACCCAGTACTTC.